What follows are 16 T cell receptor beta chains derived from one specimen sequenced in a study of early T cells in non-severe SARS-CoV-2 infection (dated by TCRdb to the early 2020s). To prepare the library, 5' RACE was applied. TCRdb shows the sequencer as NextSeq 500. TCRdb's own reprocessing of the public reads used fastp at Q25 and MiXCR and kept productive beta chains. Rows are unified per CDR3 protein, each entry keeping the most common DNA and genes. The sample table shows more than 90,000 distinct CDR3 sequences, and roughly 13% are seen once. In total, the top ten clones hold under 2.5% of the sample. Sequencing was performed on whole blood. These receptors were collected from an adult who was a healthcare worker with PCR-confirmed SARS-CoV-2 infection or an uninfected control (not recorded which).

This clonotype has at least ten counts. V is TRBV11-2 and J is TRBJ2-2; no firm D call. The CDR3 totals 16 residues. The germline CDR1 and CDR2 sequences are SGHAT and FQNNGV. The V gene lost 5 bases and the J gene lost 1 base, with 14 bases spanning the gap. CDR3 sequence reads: CASSPSKPRNTGELFF. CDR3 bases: TGTGCCAGCAGCCCCTCGAAACCACGGAACACCGGGGAGCTGTTTTTT.

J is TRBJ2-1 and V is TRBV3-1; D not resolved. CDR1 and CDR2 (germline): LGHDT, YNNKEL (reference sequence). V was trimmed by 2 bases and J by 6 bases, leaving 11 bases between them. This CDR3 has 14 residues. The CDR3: CASSQRSATNEQFF. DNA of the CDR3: TGTGCCAGCAGCCAAAGGTCCGCCACCAATGAGCAGTTCTTC.

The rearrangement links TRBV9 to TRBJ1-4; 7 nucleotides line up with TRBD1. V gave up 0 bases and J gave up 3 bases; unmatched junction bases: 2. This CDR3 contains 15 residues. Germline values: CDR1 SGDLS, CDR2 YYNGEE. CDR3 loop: CASSVGGGSNEKLFF. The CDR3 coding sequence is TGTGCCAGCAGCGTAGGAGGGGGCTCTAATGAAAAACTGTTTTTT.

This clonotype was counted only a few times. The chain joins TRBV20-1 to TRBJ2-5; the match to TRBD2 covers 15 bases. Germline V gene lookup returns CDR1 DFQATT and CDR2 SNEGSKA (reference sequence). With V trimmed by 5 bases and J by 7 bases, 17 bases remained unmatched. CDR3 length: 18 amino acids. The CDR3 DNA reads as TGCAGTGCTGGCTGGACTAGCGGGGGGGTTCCCCTCTCGGGGACCCAGTACTTC. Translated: CSAGWTSGGVPLSGTQYF.

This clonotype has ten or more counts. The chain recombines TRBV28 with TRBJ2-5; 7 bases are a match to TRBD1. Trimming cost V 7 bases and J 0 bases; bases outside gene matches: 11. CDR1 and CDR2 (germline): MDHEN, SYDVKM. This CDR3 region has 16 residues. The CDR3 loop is CASTDARTGNQETQYF. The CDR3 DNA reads TGTGCCAGCACTGATGCCAGGACAGGCAACCAAGAGACCCAGTACTTC. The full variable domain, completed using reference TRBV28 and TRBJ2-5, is DVKVTQSSRYLVKRTGEKVFLECVQDMDHENMFWYRQDPGLGLRLIYFSYDVKMKEKGDIPEGYSVSREKKERFSLILESASTNQTSMYLCASTDARTGNQETQYFGPGTRLLVL.

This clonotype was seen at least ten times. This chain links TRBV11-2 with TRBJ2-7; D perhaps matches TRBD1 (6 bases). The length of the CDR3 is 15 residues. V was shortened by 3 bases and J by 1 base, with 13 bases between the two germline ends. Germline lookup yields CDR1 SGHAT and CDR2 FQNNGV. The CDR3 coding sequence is TGTGCCAGCAGCTTTCCGGACAGTCTTTCCTACGAGCAGTACTTC. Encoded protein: CASSFPDSLSYEQYF.

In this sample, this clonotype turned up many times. CDR3 nucleotides: TGTGCCAGCAGCCAACATCCAGGGCCCTATGGCTACACCTTC. It translates to CASSQHPGPYGYTF. The chain has TRBV14 and TRBJ1-2; possible D gene TRBD1, 5 bases. The CDR3 runs 14 residues. CDR1 SGHDN and CDR2 FVKESK come from the germline V gene. V lost 2 bases and J lost 4, with 11 bases in between.

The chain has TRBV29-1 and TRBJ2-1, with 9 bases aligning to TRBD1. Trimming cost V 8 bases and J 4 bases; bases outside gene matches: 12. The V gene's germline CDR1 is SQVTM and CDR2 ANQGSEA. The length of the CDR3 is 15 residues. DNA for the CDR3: TGCAGCTTCTACCCCGGGACAGGGCTTTACAATGAGCAGTTCTTC. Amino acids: CSFYPGTGLYNEQFF.

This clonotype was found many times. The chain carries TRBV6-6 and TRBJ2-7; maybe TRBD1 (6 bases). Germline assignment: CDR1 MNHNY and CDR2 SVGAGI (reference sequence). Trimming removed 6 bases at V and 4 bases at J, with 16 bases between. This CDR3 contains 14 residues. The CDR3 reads CASRIQGQGYEQYF. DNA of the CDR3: TGTGCCAGCAGAATACAGGGCCAGGGGTACGAGCAGTACTTC.

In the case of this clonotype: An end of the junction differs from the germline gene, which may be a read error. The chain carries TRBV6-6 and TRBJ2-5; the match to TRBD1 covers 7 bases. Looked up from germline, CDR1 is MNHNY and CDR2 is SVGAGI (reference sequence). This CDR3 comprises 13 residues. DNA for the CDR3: TGTGCCAGCACTTACAGGGGATGGGAGACCCAGTACTTC. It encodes CASTYRGWETQYF.

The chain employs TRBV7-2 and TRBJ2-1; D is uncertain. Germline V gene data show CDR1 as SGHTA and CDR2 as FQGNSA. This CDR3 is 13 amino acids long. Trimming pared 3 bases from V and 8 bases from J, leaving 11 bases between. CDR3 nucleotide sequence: TGTGCCAGCAGCTTTGGTGATCTGGATGAGCAGTTCTTC. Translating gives CASSFGDLDEQFF. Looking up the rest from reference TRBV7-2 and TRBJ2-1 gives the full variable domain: GAGVSQSPSNKVTEKGKDVELRCDPISGHTALYWYRQSLGQGLEFLIYFQGNSAPDKSGLPSDRFSAERTGGSVSTLTIQRTQQEDSAVYLCASSFGDLDEQFFGPGTRLTVL.

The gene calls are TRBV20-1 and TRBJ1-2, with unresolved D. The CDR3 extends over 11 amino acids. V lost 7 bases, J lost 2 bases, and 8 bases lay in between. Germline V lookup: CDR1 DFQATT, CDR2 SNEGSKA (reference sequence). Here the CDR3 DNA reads TGCAGTGTAAACACGAACTATGGCTACACCTTC. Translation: CSVNTNYGYTF.

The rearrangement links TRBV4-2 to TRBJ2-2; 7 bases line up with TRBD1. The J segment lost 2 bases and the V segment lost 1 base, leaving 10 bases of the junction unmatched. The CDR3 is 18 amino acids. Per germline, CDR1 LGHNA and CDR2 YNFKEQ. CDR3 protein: CASSQVTGAPINTGELFF. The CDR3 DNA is TGTGCCAGCAGCCAAGTTACAGGGGCCCCAATTAACACCGGGGAGCTGTTTTTT.

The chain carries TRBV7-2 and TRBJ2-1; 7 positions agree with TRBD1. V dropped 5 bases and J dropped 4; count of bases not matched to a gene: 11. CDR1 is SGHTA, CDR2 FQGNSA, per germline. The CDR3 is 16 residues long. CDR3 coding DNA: TGTGCCAGCAGCGCCCGACAGGGTGACTTATACAATGAGCAGTTCTTC. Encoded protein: CASSARQGDLYNEQFF.

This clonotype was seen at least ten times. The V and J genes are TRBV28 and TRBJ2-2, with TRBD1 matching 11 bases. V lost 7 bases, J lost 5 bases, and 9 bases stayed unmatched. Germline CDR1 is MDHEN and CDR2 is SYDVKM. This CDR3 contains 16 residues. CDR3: CASNDSGTGGTGELFF. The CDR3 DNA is TGTGCCAGCAACGATTCCGGGACAGGGGGGACCGGGGAGCTGTTTTTT. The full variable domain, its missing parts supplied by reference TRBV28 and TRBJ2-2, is DVKVTQSSRYLVKRTGEKVFLECVQDMDHENMFWYRQDPGLGLRLIYFSYDVKMKEKGDIPEGYSVSREKKERFSLILESASTNQTSMYLCASNDSGTGGTGELFFGEGSRLTVL.

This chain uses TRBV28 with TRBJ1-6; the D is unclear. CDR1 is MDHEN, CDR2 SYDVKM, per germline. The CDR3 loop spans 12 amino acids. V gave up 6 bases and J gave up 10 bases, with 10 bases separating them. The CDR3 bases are TGTGCCAGCAGCCTAGCTGGATCACCCCTCCACTTT. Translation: CASSLAGSPLHF.